Each of the 13 T cell receptor beta chains below was sequenced from the same sample in a study of cytomegalovirus exposure and HLA in healthy donors. A multiplex PCR was run with 60 Vbeta primers and 13 Jbeta primers. Sequenced by immunoSEQ multiplex PCR; TCRdb stores in-frame clones only, minus some. The table shows some 120,000 clones, with 73% occurring only once. Sequences were obtained from PBMCs. Every receptor here comes from a man aged 60 to 75 in good health and CMV-seropositive.

In this sample, this clone turned up once. The chain is built from TRBV19 and TRBJ2-7; TRBD1 matches 7 bases. This CDR3 comprises 14 residues. Germline V lookup: CDR1 LNHDA, CDR2 SQIVND (reference sequence). V shed 6 bases and J 5 bases; nucleotides not matched to a gene: 10. This CDR3 is CASSPLRGPNEQYF. CDR3 nucleotide sequence: TGTGCCAGTAGCCCCCTGAGGGGGCCCAACGAGCAGTACTTC.

This clone was recorded only once. The CDR3 bases are TGTGCCAGCAGGGGGGACAGGGGAGGCTATGGCTACACCTTC. Its translation: CASRGDRGGYGYTF. J is TRBJ1-2 and V is TRBV25-1; TRBD1 matches at 10 bases. CDR3 length: 14 residues. Germline CDR1 is MGHDK and CDR2 is SYGVNS. With V trimmed by 6 bases and J by 4 bases, 5 bases remained unmatched.

The rearrangement uses TRBV5-1 and TRBJ2-5; the match to TRBD2 covers 9 bases. The CDR3 covers 15 residues. After removal of 0 bases from V and 3 bases from J, the junction contained 3 bases not matched to a gene. Germline CDR1 and CDR2: SGHRS and YFSETQ. The CDR3 DNA reads TGCGCCAGCAGCTTGGAGTCTAGCGGGGAAGAGACCCAGTACTTC. Translating gives CASSLESSGEETQYF.

This rearrangement joins TRBV4-1 to TRBJ1-4, with D possibly matching TRBD1 (6 bases). Germline assignment: CDR1 MGHRA and CDR2 YSYEKL. The CDR3 has 17 amino acids. Trimming took off 5 bases at V and 6 bases at J, with 22 bases between the two ends. The CDR3 region is CASSLQGGGRSDEKLFF. CDR3 nucleotide sequence: TGCGCCAGCAGCTTACAAGGGGGGGGACGGAGTGATGAAAAACTGTTTTTT.

V and J are TRBV7-2 and TRBJ2-2; TRBD1 aligns across 8 bases. CDR1 is SGHTA and CDR2 is FQGNSA in the germline V gene. Trimming at V came to 1 base and at J to 4 bases, leaving 5 bases not matched to a gene. The CDR3 runs 16 residues. The CDR3 loop is CASSLDRGTGTGELFF. The DNA for the CDR3 is TGTGCCAGCAGCTTAGATAGAGGGACAGGCACCGGGGAGCTGTTTTTT.

This chain uses TRBV7-3 with TRBJ2-7; 10 bases align to TRBD1. The germline V gene encodes CDR1 SGHTA and CDR2 FQGTGA. CDR3 length equals 15 residues. V dropped 6 bases and J dropped 0; count of bases not matched to a gene: 5. CDR3 sequence reads: CASSLGQGPSYEQYF. CDR3 in DNA: TGTGCCAGCAGTCTGGGACAGGGGCCCTCCTACGAGCAGTACTTC.

V and J are TRBV5-4 and TRBJ2-5, with a tentative D call TRBD2 (5 bases). The germline CDR1 and CDR2 sequences are SGHNT and YYREEE (reference sequence). Trimming removed 4 bases from V and 6 bases from J, with 10 bases in between. There are 12 residues in the CDR3. DNA for the CDR3: TGTGCCAGCAGCGGACTCGGGCAGACCCAGTACTTC. This translates into CASSGLGQTQYF.

The V and J genes are TRBV4-1 and TRBJ1-2; 9 bases align to TRBD1. Trimming cost V 2 bases and J 6 bases; bases outside gene matches: 7. This CDR3 contains 15 residues. Germline V lookup: CDR1 MGHRA, CDR2 YSYEKL. The CDR3 loop reads CASSQPRDRDNGYTF. The CDR3 DNA reads as TGCGCCAGCAGCCAACCTCGGGACAGGGATAATGGCTACACCTTC.

CDR3 in amino acids: CASSTGVQETQYF. CDR3 bases: TGCGCCAGCAGCACAGGGGTTCAAGAGACCCAGTACTTC. The rearrangement links TRBV5-1 to TRBJ2-5, with 7 bases fitting TRBD1. The CDR3 covers 13 residues. Germline-derived CDR1 and CDR2 are SGHRS and YFSETQ. V was clipped by 4 bases and J by 2 bases; unmatched bases: 2.

The V and J genes are TRBV30 and TRBJ1-6; D gene uncertain. V dropped 3 bases and J dropped 10 bases, with 13 bases sitting between them. Germline-derived CDR1 and CDR2 are GTSNPN and SVGIG (reference sequence). The CDR3 is 13 amino acids. The CDR3 region is CAWSLNIVSPLHF. Here the CDR3 DNA reads TGTGCCTGGAGCCTAAATATTGTATCACCCCTCCACTTT.

The V gene is TRBV10-3, the J gene TRBJ2-5; D remains ambiguous. Germline values: CDR1 ENHRY, CDR2 SYGVKD. V lost 6 bases, J lost 2 bases, and 7 bases lay in between. The CDR3 extends over 12 amino acids. The CDR3 is CAIRGSQETQYF. DNA for the CDR3: TGTGCCATCAGGGGCAGTCAAGAGACCCAGTACTTC.

This chain uses TRBV27 with TRBJ1-3, with 9 nucleotides matching TRBD1. This CDR3 spans 16 amino acids. J was trimmed by 2 bases and V by 8 bases; bases with no gene match: 10. Looked up from germline, CDR1 is MNHEY and CDR2 is SMNVEV (reference sequence). DNA of the CDR3: TGTGCCAGCTCTCCTTACACAGGGGGCCCTGGAAACACCATATATTTT. Protein product: CASSPYTGGPGNTIYF.

The V and J genes are TRBV7-6 and TRBJ2-7; TRBD2 might be the D (5 bases). V was trimmed by 0 bases and J by 6 bases, leaving 12 bases between them. The CDR3 spans 14 residues. From germline, CDR1 is SGHVS and CDR2 FNYEAQ. CDR3 nucleotides: TGTGCCAGCAGCTTAGCTGGTGGTAGCGCCGAGCAGTACTTC. It specifies CASSLAGGSAEQYF.